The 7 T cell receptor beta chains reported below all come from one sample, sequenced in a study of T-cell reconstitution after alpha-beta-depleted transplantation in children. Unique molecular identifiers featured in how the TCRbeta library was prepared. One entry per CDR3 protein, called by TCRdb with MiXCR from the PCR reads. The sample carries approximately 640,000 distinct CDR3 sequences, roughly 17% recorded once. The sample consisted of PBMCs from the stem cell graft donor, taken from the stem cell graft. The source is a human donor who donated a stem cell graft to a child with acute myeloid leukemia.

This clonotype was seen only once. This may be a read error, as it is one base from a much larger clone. CDR3 nucleotides: TGCAGTGCTTCAGACAGGGGGAGCACCGGGGAGCTGTTTTTT. Translation gives CSASDRGSTGELFF. The chain employs TRBV20-1 and TRBJ2-2; 9 nucleotides align to TRBD1. Losses at the gene ends were 5 bases for V and 4 bases for J; bases not matched to a gene: 5. Germline values: CDR1 DFQATT, CDR2 SNEGSKA (reference sequence). This CDR3 is built from 14 residues.

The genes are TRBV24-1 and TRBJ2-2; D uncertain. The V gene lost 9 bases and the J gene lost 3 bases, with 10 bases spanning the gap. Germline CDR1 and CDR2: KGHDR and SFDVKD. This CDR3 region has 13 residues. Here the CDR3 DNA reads TGTGCCACCTGGAATAGGGACACCGGGGAGCTGTTTTTT. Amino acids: CATWNRDTGELFF.

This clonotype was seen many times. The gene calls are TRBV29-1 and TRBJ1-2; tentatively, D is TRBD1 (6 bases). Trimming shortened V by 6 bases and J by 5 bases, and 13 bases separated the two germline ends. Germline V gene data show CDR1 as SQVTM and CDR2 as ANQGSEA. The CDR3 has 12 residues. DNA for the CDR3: TGCAGCGTGGAGGGGGACGAATATGGCTACACCTTC. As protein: CSVEGDEYGYTF.

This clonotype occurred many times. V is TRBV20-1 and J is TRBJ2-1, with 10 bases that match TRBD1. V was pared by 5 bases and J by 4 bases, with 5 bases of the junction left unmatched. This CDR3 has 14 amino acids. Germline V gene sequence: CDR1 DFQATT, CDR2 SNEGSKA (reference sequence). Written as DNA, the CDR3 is TGCAGTGCTGGAAGACAGGGGGCATACAATGAGCAGTTCTTC. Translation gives CSAGRQGAYNEQFF.

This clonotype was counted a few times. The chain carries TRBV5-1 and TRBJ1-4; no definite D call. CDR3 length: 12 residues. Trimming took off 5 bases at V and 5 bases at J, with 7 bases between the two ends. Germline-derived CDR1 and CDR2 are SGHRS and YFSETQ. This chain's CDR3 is CASSPPNEKLFF. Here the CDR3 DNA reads TGCGCCAGCAGTCCCCCGAATGAAAAACTGTTTTTT. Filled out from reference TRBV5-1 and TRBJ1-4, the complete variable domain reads KAGVTQTPRYLIKTRGQQVTLSCSPISGHRSVSWYQQTPGQGLQFLFEYFSETQRNKGNFPGRFSGRQFSNSRSEMNVSTLELGDSALYLCASSPPNEKLFFGSGTQLSVL.

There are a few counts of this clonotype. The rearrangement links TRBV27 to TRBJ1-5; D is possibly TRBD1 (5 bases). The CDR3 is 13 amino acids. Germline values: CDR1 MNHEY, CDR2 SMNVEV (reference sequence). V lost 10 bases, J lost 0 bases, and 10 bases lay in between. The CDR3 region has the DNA TGTGCCACCCGGAGGGGTAGCAATCAGCCCCAGCATTTT. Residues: CATRRGSNQPQHF.

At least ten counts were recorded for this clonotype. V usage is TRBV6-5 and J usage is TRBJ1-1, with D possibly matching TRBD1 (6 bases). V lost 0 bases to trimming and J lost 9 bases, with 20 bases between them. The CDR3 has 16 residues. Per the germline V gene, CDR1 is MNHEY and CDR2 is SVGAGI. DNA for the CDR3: TGTGCCAGCAGTTACTCCCCTCCTTCGTCAGGGGAAAAAGCTTTCTTT. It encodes CASSYSPPSSGEKAFF.